Each of the 3 T cell receptor beta chains below was sequenced from the same sample in a study of blood T cell repertoires in COVID-19. Data came from immunoSEQ multiplex PCR; TCRdb stores just in-frame clones and leaves some out. In the table there are 130,000 to 150,000 clones, around four fifths of which are singletons. The sample was peripheral blood. The origin of the receptors is a middle-aged woman with active or convalescent COVID-19.

The chain joins TRBV5-1 to TRBJ1-6; D is unclear. This CDR3 has 14 amino acids. Germline lookup yields CDR1 SGHRS and CDR2 YFSETQ. Deletions cut 0 bases from V and 14 bases from J, with 15 bases between. The CDR3 region is CASSLGAGPPTLHF. The CDR3 nucleotides are TGCGCCAGCAGCTTGGGAGCGGGCCCTCCAACCCTCCACTTT.

In its sample, this clone was seen many times. The genes are TRBV18 and TRBJ2-1; D perhaps matches TRBD2 (6 bases). CDR1 KGHSH and CDR2 LQKENI come from the germline V gene. The V end was cut by 8 bases, the J end by 1 base, with 15 bases between. The CDR3 extends over 15 amino acids. The CDR3 coding sequence is TGTGCCAGCACCCGCGGCGGGGCTTCCTACAATGAGCAGTTCTTC. Amino acids: CASTRGGASYNEQFF.

The rearrangement uses TRBV6-5 and TRBJ1-1, with D maybe TRBD1 (6 bases). The CDR3 spans 14 residues. Germline assignment: CDR1 MNHEY and CDR2 SVGAGI. V lost 5 bases, J lost 4 bases, and 14 bases lay in between. CDR3 in DNA: TGTGCCAGCAGTCGGGCGGGGGGGCCCACTGAAGCTTTCTTT. Encoded protein: CASSRAGGPTEAFF.